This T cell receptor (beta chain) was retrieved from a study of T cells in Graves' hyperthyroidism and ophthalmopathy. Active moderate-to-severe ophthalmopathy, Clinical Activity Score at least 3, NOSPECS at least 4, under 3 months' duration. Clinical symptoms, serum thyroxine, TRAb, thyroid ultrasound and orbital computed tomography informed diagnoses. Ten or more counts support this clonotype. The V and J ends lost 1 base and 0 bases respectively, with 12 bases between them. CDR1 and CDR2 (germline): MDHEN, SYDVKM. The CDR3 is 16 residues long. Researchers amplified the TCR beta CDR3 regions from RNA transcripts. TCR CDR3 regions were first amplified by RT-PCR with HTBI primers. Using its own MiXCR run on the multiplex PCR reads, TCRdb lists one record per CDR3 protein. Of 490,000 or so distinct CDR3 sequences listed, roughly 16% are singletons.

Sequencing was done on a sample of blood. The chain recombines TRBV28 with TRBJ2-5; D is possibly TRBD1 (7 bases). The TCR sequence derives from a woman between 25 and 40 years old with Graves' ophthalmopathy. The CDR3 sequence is CASSLYPGGYQETQYF. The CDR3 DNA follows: TGTGCCAGCAGTTTATATCCAGGGGGGTACCAAGAGACCCAGTACTTC. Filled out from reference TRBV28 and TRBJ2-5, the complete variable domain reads DVKVTQSSRYLVKRTGEKVFLECVQDMDHENMFWYRQDPGLGLRLIYFSYDVKMKEKGDIPEGYSVSREKKERFSLILESASTNQTSMYLCASSLYPGGYQETQYFGPGTRLLVL.